The 7 T cell receptor beta chains listed next were all sequenced from one sample in a study of blood T cells in healthy people across ages. A second PCR, run for roughly 7 to 12 cycles, used a sample-barcoded 5' primer plus a J-beta primer mix. TCRdb recomputed calls from the 5' RACE reads with MiXCR, one row per CDR3 protein. Of some 710,000 distinct CDR3 sequences listed, 20% to 25% are singletons. What was sequenced was blood. These receptors were collected from a man between 65 and 85 years old in good health.

The rearrangement joins TRBV7-9 to TRBJ1-2, with D maybe TRBD1 (6 bases). V gave up 5 bases and J gave up 4 bases, with 11 bases separating them. The CDR3 runs 13 residues. Germline assignment: CDR1 SEHNR and CDR2 FQNEAQ (reference sequence). In DNA form, the CDR3 reads TGTGCCAGCAGCGACAGGTCCCGCTATGGCTACACCTTC. Translation: CASSDRSRYGYTF.

This clonotype was seen more than once but under ten times. The V and J genes are TRBV28 and TRBJ2-1; no definite D call. Germline CDR1 is MDHEN and CDR2 is SYDVKM. This CDR3 comprises 13 residues. V was clipped by 8 bases and J by 9 bases, with 17 bases between them. The CDR3 DNA sequence: TGTGCCAGCCTCCCCTCTCTCAGGAGTGAGCAGTTCTTC. This codes for CASLPSLRSEQFF.

The chain employs TRBV7-3 and TRBJ2-5; D call uncertain. CDR3 length: 13 amino acids. Germline CDR1 and CDR2: SGHTA and FQGTGA. Between the trimmed V and J ends, which lost 0 bases and 1 base, there was a span of 3 bases. The CDR3 sequence: CASSLTPQETQYF. The CDR3 DNA reads TGTGCCAGCAGCTTAACTCCCCAAGAGACCCAGTACTTC.

The chain carries TRBV27 and TRBJ1-2; TRBD1 matches 9 bases. With V trimmed by 5 bases and J by 2 bases, 6 bases remained unmatched. This CDR3 comprises 15 residues. Germline values: CDR1 MNHEY, CDR2 SMNVEV (reference sequence). This CDR3 reads CASSARTGDNYGYTF. The CDR3 bases are TGTGCCAGCAGTGCCCGGACAGGGGACAACTATGGCTACACCTTC.

CDR3 amino acids: CASSEYGTAGELFF. CDR3 in DNA: TGTGCCAGCAGTGAATATGGAACGGCCGGGGAGCTGTTTTTT. The rearrangement joins TRBV25-1 to TRBJ2-2; no firm D call. This CDR3 is built from 14 residues. Germline V gene sequence: CDR1 MGHDK, CDR2 SYGVNS. V gave up 0 bases and J gave up 6 bases, with 8 bases separating them.

V usage is TRBV28 and J usage is TRBJ2-1; tentatively, D is TRBD2 (7 bases). The CDR3 is made up of 15 amino acids. The V and J ends lost 3 bases and 4 bases respectively, with 13 bases between them. Germline CDR1 and CDR2: MDHEN and SYDVKM. CDR3 coding DNA: TGTGCCAGCAGTTTCGCCCGGGGGGCTTACAATGAGCAGTTCTTC. Residues: CASSFARGAYNEQFF.

Remarks on this clonotype: The junction shows a germline mismatch at one end, possibly a read error. This chain connects TRBV28 to TRBJ2-7; TRBD1 aligns across 8 bases. The CDR3 contains 13 residues. Germline CDR1 is MDHEN and CDR2 is SYDVKM. CDR3 DNA sequence: TGTGCCAGCAGAGACAGGGGCTCCCACGAGCAGTACTTC. Its protein product is CASRDRGSHEQYF.